This TCR beta chain was sequenced during a study of blood T cell repertoires in COVID-19. V lost 7 bases and J lost 7, with 13 bases in between. This CDR3 has 12 residues. Germline V gene data show CDR1 as SEHNR and CDR2 as FQNEAQ (reference sequence). Sequencing used immunoSEQ multiplex PCR; TCRdb keeps in-frame clones, though not all of them. The sample includes about 97,000 clones, roughly 92% seen only once; the top ten take 4.5% to 6%. The receptor's source is a man aged 45-60 years with active COVID-19. Sequencing was carried out using peripheral blood. The chain uses TRBV7-9 and TRBJ2-5; tentative D call: TRBD2 (6 bases). The CDR3 coding sequence is TGTGCCAGCAATACCGGGGGTGGGACCCAGTACTTC. It yields the protein CASNTGGGTQYF.